This entry features one TCR beta chain sequence. Its antigen is still unknown. In the naive CD8 group, cells lacked CD45RO and were positively selected for CCR7, so terminally differentiated effector memory CD45RA+ cells were left out. The data belong to a study of shared clonotypes between healthy human individuals. Overall study results and limits: Shared across a few donors were around 5% of the naive CD4 clonotypes.

CDR3 length equals 18 residues. Germline CDR1 reads SGHVS; CDR2 reads FNYEAQ. V was pared by 5 bases and J by 0 bases, with 19 bases between. Genomic DNA of every subset was divided equally among multiple immunoSEQ plates. Assay: immunoSEQ multiplex PCR; the TCRdb copy retains only in-frame clones and omits some. The sample yields about 820,000 clones, around 93% seen once. This TCR derives from a man aged 30 to 39 in good health. Specimen: naive CD8+ T cells sorted from blood. The chain links TRBV7-6 to TRBJ1-4; D is perhaps TRBD1 (5 bases). CDR3 sequence (DNA): TGTGCCAGCAGCCCTACCACCGACAGCCTTCCAACTAATGAAAAACTGTTTTTT. Its protein product is CASSPTTDSLPTNEKLFF.